This entry lists 30 T cell receptor beta chains sequenced from one sample in a study of blood T cell repertoires in COVID-19. This table comes from immunoSEQ multiplex PCR, and its TCRdb copy is limited to in-frame clones, with some not included. The table lists around 56,000 clones, approximately 90% of them singletons. Sequenced input: peripheral blood. The receptor source for this set is a woman aged 55 to 70 with active or convalescent COVID-19.

The chain joins TRBV6-2 or TRBV6-3 to TRBJ1-2, with 8 bases that match TRBD1. Germline V gives CDR1 MNHEY, CDR2 SVGEGT. V lost 0 bases, J lost 2 bases, and 2 bases stayed unmatched. The CDR3 is 15 residues long. The CDR3, as DNA: TGTGCCAGCAGTTACTCGAGACAGGGGAACTATGGCTACACCTTC. It yields the protein CASSYSRQGNYGYTF.

The DNA of the CDR3 is TGTGCCTGGAGTGTCCCTCCTAACTATGGCTACACCTTC. This gives the protein CAWSVPPNYGYTF. The chain uses TRBV30 and TRBJ1-2; D is unresolved. Germline CDR1 and CDR2: GTSNPN and SVGIG (reference sequence). The CDR3 extends over 13 amino acids. The V end lost 0 bases, the J end lost 0 bases, and 5 bases lay between the germline ends.

This chain connects TRBV20-1 to TRBJ1-2; no reliable D call. The CDR3 runs 11 residues. Between the trimmed V and J ends, which lost 5 bases and 8 bases, there was a span of 12 bases. Per germline, CDR1 DFQATT and CDR2 SNEGSKA (reference sequence). The chain's CDR3 is CSASSEGGYTF. CDR3 DNA: TGCAGTGCTTCCTCGGAGGGAGGCTACACCTTC.

The rearrangement joins TRBV4-1 to TRBJ1-5; 9 bases match TRBD1. The CDR3 consists of 15 residues. Per the germline V gene, CDR1 is MGHRA and CDR2 is YSYEKL. The V gene end was trimmed by 4 bases and the J gene end by 5 bases; junction bases not matched to a gene: 6. The chain's CDR3 is CASSLETGGHQPQHF. The CDR3 nucleotides read TGCGCCAGCAGCCTAGAGACAGGGGGTCATCAGCCCCAGCATTTT.

The chain has TRBV9 and TRBJ2-7; 13 bases agree with TRBD2. The CDR3 has 15 residues. Germline V lookup: CDR1 SGDLS, CDR2 YYNGEE. V lost 4 bases and J lost 2; bases outside the gene matches: 3. The CDR3 coding sequence is TGTGCCAGCAGCTCAGGACTAGCGGGGGCCTACGAGCAGTACTTC. It is translated as CASSSGLAGAYEQYF.

The chain combines TRBV12-5 with TRBJ2-1; 11 nucleotides agree with TRBD2. With V trimmed by 2 bases and J by 5 bases, 8 bases remained unmatched. Germline V gene data show CDR1 as LGHNT and CDR2 as FRNRAP. The CDR3 runs to 17 residues. CDR3 DNA sequence: TGTGCTAGTGGTTTGACCCTAGCGGGGGGCCTGGACAATGAGCAGTTCTTC. Translated, it gives CASGLTLAGGLDNEQFF.

This clone was seen a few times. The chain joins TRBV10-3 to TRBJ1-2; no reliable D call. The CDR3 has 13 amino acids. Germline lookup yields CDR1 ENHRY and CDR2 SYGVKD. Trimming took off 3 bases at V and 3 bases at J, with 8 bases between the two ends. The CDR3 protein is CAISERLDYGYTF. The CDR3 DNA follows: TGTGCCATCAGTGAACGGTTGGACTATGGCTACACCTTC.

The CDR3 here is CASSLAKGRRGQFF. CDR3 sequence (DNA): TGTGCCAGCAGCTTAGCGAAAGGCCGGCGCGGGCAGTTCTTC. J is TRBJ2-1 and V is TRBV7-2; D is unclear. In germline, CDR1 is SGHTA, CDR2 FQGNSA. The CDR3 totals 14 residues. V lost 0 bases to trimming and J lost 12 bases, with 15 bases between them.

V is TRBV11-2 and J is TRBJ2-1; 7 bases fit TRBD2. The germline V gene encodes CDR1 SGHAT and CDR2 FQNNGV. CDR3 length: 19 amino acids. With 2 bases clipped from V and 0 bases from J, the junction kept 13 bases outside the gene matches. CDR3 in amino acids: CASSLRRNLAGASYNEQFF. CDR3 DNA sequence: TGTGCCAGCAGCTTAAGGAGGAACCTGGCGGGAGCCTCCTACAATGAGCAGTTCTTC. Based on the CDR3 plus reference TRBV11-2 and TRBJ2-1, the full variable domain is EAGVAQSPRYKIIEKRQSVAFWCNPISGHATLYWYQQILGQGPKLLIQFQNNGVVDDSQLPKDRFSAERLKGVDSTLKIQPAKLEDSAVYLCASSLRRNLAGASYNEQFFGPGTRLTVL.

V gene TRBV7-9 combines with J gene TRBJ2-5, with 9 bases fitting TRBD2. The germline V gene has CDR1 SEHNR and CDR2 FQNEAQ (reference sequence). This CDR3 spans 14 amino acids. The trim removed 5 bases at V and 1 base at J, leaving 2 bases unmatched. CDR3 loop: CASSRGLAQETQYF. The CDR3 region has the DNA TGTGCCAGCAGCAGGGGACTAGCCCAAGAGACCCAGTACTTC.

The V and J genes are TRBV27 and TRBJ1-6; D might be TRBD1 (6 bases). V lost 0 bases, J lost 9 bases, and 15 bases lay in between. Germline V CDR1 and CDR2: MNHEY, SMNVEV (reference sequence). CDR3 size: 16 residues. CDR3 nucleotides: TGTGCCAGCAGTTTATCATGGGACATCTTCATTTCACCCCTCCACTTT. Encoded protein: CASSLSWDIFISPLHF.

The rearrangement links TRBV28 to TRBJ1-2; 12 nucleotides line up with TRBD1. Germline values: CDR1 MDHEN, CDR2 SYDVKM. Trimming at V came to 4 bases and at J to 6 bases, leaving 6 bases not matched to a gene. The CDR3 loop spans 15 amino acids. The CDR3 DNA reads as TGTGCCAGCAGTTCTACCGGGACAGGGGGCGATGGCTACACCTTC. Its translation is CASSSTGTGGDGYTF.

V gene TRBV27 combines with J gene TRBJ2-1; 10 nucleotides match TRBD2. Germline loops: CDR1 MNHEY, CDR2 SMNVEV (reference sequence). This CDR3 spans 16 amino acids. Unmatched junction bases numbered 13, after V lost 7 bases and J lost 7 bases. The DNA of the CDR3 is TGTGCCAGCACCTCCGGGAGCGGGGGGGATCTAAATGAGCAGTTCTTC. Translated: CASTSGSGGDLNEQFF.

The chain is built from TRBV28 and TRBJ1-2, with D possibly matching TRBD1 (5 bases). The germline V and J ends were trimmed by 0 bases and 8 bases, with 10 bases remaining between them. CDR3 length equals 13 residues. Looked up from germline, CDR1 is MDHEN and CDR2 is SYDVKM. The CDR3 region is CASSLWSGRGYTF. The CDR3, as DNA: TGTGCCAGCAGTTTATGGTCAGGGAGGGGCTACACCTTC.

The CDR3 nucleotides read TGTGCCACCAGTGATTACTACAGGGGGGAACAGTACTTC. Translation gives CATSDYYRGEQYF. J is TRBJ2-7 and V is TRBV24-1; 8 bases agree with TRBD1. J lost 10 bases, V lost 2 bases, and 6 bases had no gene match. This CDR3 has 13 amino acids. Germline CDR1 and CDR2: KGHDR and SFDVKD.

This clone was seen just once. V is TRBV28 and J is TRBJ1-1, with TRBD1 matching over 9 bases. The CDR3 length is 17 residues. Trimming took 3 bases from V and 1 from J; bases not matched to a gene: 9. Germline V lookup: CDR1 MDHEN, CDR2 SYDVKM. The chain's CDR3 is CASSFYSMDRGNTEAFF. The CDR3 nucleotides read TGTGCCAGCAGTTTCTACTCCATGGACAGGGGGAACACTGAAGCTTTCTTT.

The chain is built from TRBV6-2 or TRBV6-3 and TRBJ2-5; 7 nucleotides line up with TRBD1. V lost 2 bases to trimming and J lost 3 bases; unmatched junction nucleotides: 9. Per the germline V gene, CDR1 is MNHEY and CDR2 is SVGEGT. This CDR3 comprises 16 residues. The CDR3 DNA sequence: TGTGCCAGCAGTTACCTCGACAGGGCGCAAAAAGAGACCCAGTACTTC. Translated, it gives CASSYLDRAQKETQYF.

The chain combines TRBV30 with TRBJ1-5, with a possible D match to TRBD1 (5 bases). With 3 bases removed from V and 6 bases from J, the gap between germline ends came to 27 bases. This CDR3 region has 18 residues. The germline CDR1 and CDR2 sequences are GTSNPN and SVGIG (reference sequence). The CDR3 spells CAWSRDRLGAGGSQPQHF. The CDR3 DNA reads as TGTGCCTGGAGCCGAGATCGCCTAGGGGCGGGAGGGAGTCAGCCCCAGCATTTT.

The V call is TRBV5-1, the J call TRBJ1-1, with D tentatively TRBD1 (5 bases). V lost 2 bases, J lost 3 bases, and 14 bases lay in between. This CDR3 region has 15 residues. CDR1 and CDR2 from the germline V gene are SGHRS and YFSETQ. CDR3 bases: TGCGCCAGCAGCTTAGGGGCCTCCCCGGACACTGAAGCTTTCTTT. Translation gives CASSLGASPDTEAFF.

This rearrangement joins TRBV12-3 or TRBV12-4 to TRBJ2-1; TRBD2 agrees at 9 bases. This CDR3 is built from 13 residues. The V and J ends lost 7 bases and 7 bases, in that order; junction bases with no gene match: 5. The CDR3 is CASKWLAGNEQFF. DNA for the CDR3: TGTGCCAGCAAATGGCTAGCGGGAAATGAGCAGTTCTTC.

The gene calls are TRBV4-3 and TRBJ2-1; possible D gene TRBD1, 5 bases. V dropped 4 bases and J dropped 5 bases, with 15 bases sitting between them. The germline V gene encodes CDR1 LGHNA and CDR2 YSLEER. The CDR3 covers 15 residues. CDR3 amino acids: CASSLSSFRDNEQFF. CDR3 nucleotide sequence: TGCGCCAGCAGCCTATCATCCTTCAGGGACAATGAGCAGTTCTTC.

This chain links TRBV6-1 with TRBJ2-3; 12 nucleotides line up with TRBD2. The junction had 3 bases not matched to a gene; V was cut back by 2 bases and J by 0 bases. The CDR3 runs 17 residues. Germline loops: CDR1 MNHNS, CDR2 SASEGT. The CDR3 DNA reads TGTGCCAGCAGTGAACAGGGACTAGCGGGCAGCACAGATACGCAGTATTTT. Its protein is CASSEQGLAGSTDTQYF.

The V and J genes are TRBV24-1 and TRBJ1-2, with a tentative D call TRBD1 (5 bases). The V and J ends lost 3 bases and 5 bases respectively, with 9 bases between them. CDR3 length: 13 amino acids. CDR1 is KGHDR, CDR2 SFDVKD, per germline. CDR3 nucleotides: TGTGCCACCAGTGATCCGGGGGGGTATGGCTACACCTTC. Translating it yields CATSDPGGYGYTF.

The J gene is TRBJ1-5, the V gene TRBV30, with D possibly matching TRBD1 (6 bases). The length of the CDR3 is 15 residues. Germline lookup yields CDR1 GTSNPN and CDR2 SVGIG (reference sequence). The V end lost 4 bases, the J end lost 3 bases, and 16 bases lay between the germline ends. CDR3 DNA: TGTGCCTGGATGAGGCGGGGGCAGCTCAATCAGCCCCAGCATTTT. This sequence encodes CAWMRRGQLNQPQHF.

This chain links TRBV6-1 with TRBJ1-1, with 7 bases matching TRBD1. This CDR3 is built from 18 residues. Germline V lookup: CDR1 MNHNS, CDR2 SASEGT. The V and J ends lost 2 bases and 2 bases, in that order; junction bases with no gene match: 14. The CDR3 protein is CASSERGRGQNGNTEAFF. CDR3 nucleotide sequence: TGTGCCAGCAGTGAAAGGGGGCGGGGACAAAACGGAAACACTGAAGCTTTCTTT.

The V and J genes are TRBV9 and TRBJ1-5; D is possibly TRBD1 (5 bases). Per germline, CDR1 SGDLS and CDR2 YYNGEE. CDR3 length: 13 residues. Trimming shortened V by 4 bases and J by 6 bases, and 11 bases separated the two germline ends. The CDR3 loop reads CASSYQGSQPQHF. The CDR3 region has the DNA TGTGCCAGCAGCTATCAGGGATCTCAGCCCCAGCATTTT. Full variable domain (rest looked up from reference TRBV9 and TRBJ1-5): DSGVTQTPKHLITATGQRVTLRCSPRSGDLSVYWYQQSLDQGLQFLIQYYNGEERAKGNILERFSAQQFPDLHSELNLSSLELGDSALYFCASSYQGSQPQHFGDGTRLSIL.

The chain links TRBV6-1 to TRBJ1-2, with a weak D call TRBD1 (6 bases). Per germline, CDR1 MNHNS and CDR2 SASEGT. CDR3 length equals 15 residues. V shed 2 bases and J shed 4 bases, with 14 bases lying between them. CDR3 protein: CASSEYGGRTYGYTF. CDR3 sequence (DNA): TGTGCCAGCAGTGAATACGGGGGGCGCACCTATGGCTACACCTTC.

The chain employs TRBV30 and TRBJ2-5, with D perhaps matching TRBD2 (5 bases). Trimming shortened V by 5 bases and J by 5 bases, and 12 bases separated the two germline ends. This CDR3 comprises 12 residues. Germline V lookup: CDR1 GTSNPN, CDR2 SVGIG (reference sequence). The CDR3 sequence: CAWGFRRETQYF. The CDR3 bases are TGTGCCTGGGGGTTCCGGAGGGAGACCCAGTACTTC.

CDR3 region: CASSGGTGATNEKLFF. The DNA for the CDR3 is TGTGCCAGCAGCGGTGGGACAGGGGCAACTAATGAAAAACTGTTTTTT. The chain links TRBV9 to TRBJ1-4; 10 bases agree with TRBD1. Germline trimming cut 3 bases from V and 0 bases from J; bases unmatched to any gene: 2. CDR1 and CDR2 from the germline V gene are SGDLS and YYNGEE. The CDR3 consists of 16 residues.

The genes are TRBV19 and TRBJ1-2; 7 bases map to TRBD1. The CDR3 spans 17 residues. Germline CDR1 and CDR2: LNHDA and SQIVND (reference sequence). The V gene end was trimmed by 4 bases and the J gene end by 3 bases; junction bases not matched to a gene: 14. As DNA, the CDR3 is TGTGCCAGTAGTACAACCCACCCCGGACAGGACCACTATGGCTACACCTTC. Amino acids: CASSTTHPGQDHYGYTF.